Detailed here is one TCR beta chain. Its antigen is currently unknown. This sample is part of a study of regulatory T cells in long-lasting Graves disease. Time point noted: persistent/refractory GD, antithyroid drugs over 5 years with positive TRAb. Construction of the TCR library relied on RNA isolated from PBMCs. J gave up 9 bases and V 3 bases, and 14 bases lay outside the gene matches. Germline CDR1 and CDR2: LNHDA and SQIVND (reference sequence). The CDR3 is 16 amino acids. According to the study, TCR beta libraries were built with iRepertoire HTBI primers and CDR3-region Arm-PCR. TCRdb re-called the multiplex PCR reads with MiXCR, one entry per CDR3 protein. The repertoire consists of approximately 690,000 distinct CDR3 sequences, with 25% to 35% occurring once and the leading ten covering 40% to 55%. Study results and caveats: Newly diagnosed Graves' patients had higher TCR diversity than persistent ones.

The sequencing here drew on peripheral blood mononuclear cells (PBMCs), taken when the disease was refractory, from a patient treated with antithyroid drugs. This clonotype originated in a female donor with Graves disease. V usage is TRBV19 and J usage is TRBJ2-1, with 7 bases identical to TRBD2. For the CDR3, the DNA is TGTGCCAGTAGTATTGAATGCCGGGACTATGGCTGTGAGCAGTTCTTC. It translates to CASSIECRDYGCEQFF.